This T cell receptor (beta chain) was profiled in a study of T cells expressing NK-cell markers. For each CDR3 protein, TCRdb gives one entry from its re-call of the 5' RACE reads, without DNA. The sample spans 300,000 or so distinct CDR3 sequences; the ten largest clones claim around 3.9%. This CDR3 has 16 amino acids. Germline CDR1 SGDLS, CDR2 YYNGEE. Specimen: blood T cells: a sorted CD56 or NKG2C T cell subset, CD4+ or CD8+ T cells, or bulk PBMC T cells (not recorded which). This chain uses TRBV9 with TRBJ2-3; the TCRdb D gene call, TRBD1, has no DNA to confirm it. This clonotype was obtained from a woman aged 18 to 75 in good health. The chain's CDR3 is CASSTQGRGLTDTQYF.